Here is one TCR beta chain with its context. The CDR3 loop spans 16 amino acids. The sample is drawn from a study of tumor-infiltrating lymphocytes in primary liver carcinoma. Study as a whole: Those enrolled were patients of both sexes, who were aged 30 to 69 years.

The tissue used was unsorted bulk material of 20-30 mg. RNA and DNA were co-extracted from it with the AllPrep DNA/RNA mini kit. Reverse transcription of 500 to 650 ng total RNA with a constant-region primer produced TCR beta cDNA. The TCR beta library was amplified through three nested multiplex PCR rounds in a modified ARM-PCR procedure. The opening two PCR rounds, around 9 cycles each, paired TRBV1-TRBV30 forward primers with a C-beta reverse primer. TCRdb called the multiplex PCR reads again in MiXCR, with one record for every CDR3 protein. Among 75,000 to 90,000 distinct CDR3 sequences listed, 65% to 80% were seen once.

V usage is TRBV21-1 and J usage is TRBJ1-2; the table's D call, TRBD1, has no DNA check behind it. TRBV21-1 is a pseudogene. The receptor comes from a man between 35 and 55 years old with primary liver carcinoma and hepatitis B virus infection. What was sequenced was liver tumor tissue from sampling region 1. Subset meaning: tumor region T1, superior pole. The CDR3 reads CASSKSGGHGESGYTF. The CDR3 bases are TGTGCCAGCAGCAAAAGTGGAGGACACGGAGAAAGCGGCTACACCTTC.